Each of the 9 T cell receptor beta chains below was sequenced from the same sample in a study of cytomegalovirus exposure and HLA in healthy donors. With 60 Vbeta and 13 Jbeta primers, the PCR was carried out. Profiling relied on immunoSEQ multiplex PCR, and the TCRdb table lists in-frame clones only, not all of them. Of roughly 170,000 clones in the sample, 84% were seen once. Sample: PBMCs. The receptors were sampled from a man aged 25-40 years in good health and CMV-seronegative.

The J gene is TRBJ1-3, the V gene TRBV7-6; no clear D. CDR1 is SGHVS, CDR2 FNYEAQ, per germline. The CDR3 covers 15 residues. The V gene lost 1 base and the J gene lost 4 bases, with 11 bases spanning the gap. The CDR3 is CASSLEAGLGNTIYF. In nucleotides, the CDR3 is TGTGCCAGCAGCTTAGAGGCCGGGTTAGGAAACACCATATATTTT.

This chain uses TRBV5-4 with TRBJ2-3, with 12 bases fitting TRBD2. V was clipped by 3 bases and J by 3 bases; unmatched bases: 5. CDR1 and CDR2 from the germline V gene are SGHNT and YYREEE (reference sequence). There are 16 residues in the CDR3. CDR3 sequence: CASSSGLAGSTDTQYF. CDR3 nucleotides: TGTGCCAGCAGCTCCGGACTAGCGGGGTCAACAGATACGCAGTATTTT.

CDR3 nucleotides: TGCGCCAGCAGCTTGGGGGTTGGGACTAGCGGTACCAAAAACATTCAGTACTTC. Translation gives CASSLGVGTSGTKNIQYF. The chain carries TRBV5-1 and TRBJ2-4; 11 nucleotides line up with TRBD2. The CDR3 is made up of 18 amino acids. J gave up 2 bases and V 0 bases, and 7 bases lay outside the gene matches. Germline-derived CDR1 and CDR2 are SGHRS and YFSETQ.

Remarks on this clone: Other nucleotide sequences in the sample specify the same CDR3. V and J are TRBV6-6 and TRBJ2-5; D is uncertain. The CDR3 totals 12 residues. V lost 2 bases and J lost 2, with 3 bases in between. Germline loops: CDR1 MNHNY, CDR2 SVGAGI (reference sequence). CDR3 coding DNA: TGTGCCAGCAGTTACCCACAAGAGACCCAGTACTTC. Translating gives CASSYPQETQYF.

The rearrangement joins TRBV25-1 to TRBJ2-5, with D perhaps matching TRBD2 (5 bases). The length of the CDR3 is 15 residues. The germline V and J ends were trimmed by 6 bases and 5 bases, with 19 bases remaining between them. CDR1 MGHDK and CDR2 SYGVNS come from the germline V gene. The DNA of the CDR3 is TGTGCCAGCAGATTAGGAGGCTTAGGTGGGGAGACCCAGTACTTC. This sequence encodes CASRLGGLGGETQYF.

The CDR3 protein is CSVEWRLQETQYF. The CDR3 DNA reads TGCAGCGTTGAATGGCGACTCCAAGAGACCCAGTACTTC. This chain uses TRBV29-1 with TRBJ2-5; D gene uncertain. The CDR3 totals 13 residues. Germline V CDR1 and CDR2: SQVTM, ANQGSEA. The V gene lost 2 bases and the J gene lost 1 base, with 8 bases spanning the gap.

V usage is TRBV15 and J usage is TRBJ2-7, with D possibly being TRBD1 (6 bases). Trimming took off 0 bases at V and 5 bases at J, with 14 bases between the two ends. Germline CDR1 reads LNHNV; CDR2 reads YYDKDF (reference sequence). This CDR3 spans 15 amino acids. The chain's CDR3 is CATSRDRAGANEQYF. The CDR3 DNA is TGTGCCACCAGCAGAGATCGGGCAGGGGCCAACGAGCAGTACTTC.

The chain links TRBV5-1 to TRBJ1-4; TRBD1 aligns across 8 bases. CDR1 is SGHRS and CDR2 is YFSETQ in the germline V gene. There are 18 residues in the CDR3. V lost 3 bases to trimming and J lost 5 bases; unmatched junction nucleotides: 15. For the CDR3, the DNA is TGCGCCAGCAGCTACGGACAGGGTGAGGCCCTACTGAATGAAAAACTGTTTTTT. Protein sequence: CASSYGQGEALLNEKLFF.

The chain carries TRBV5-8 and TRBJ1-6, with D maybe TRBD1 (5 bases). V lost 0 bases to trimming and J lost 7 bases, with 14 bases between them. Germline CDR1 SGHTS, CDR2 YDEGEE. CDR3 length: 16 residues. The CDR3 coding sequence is TGTGCCAGCAGCTTGGCAATCGACAGCGGGAATTCACCCCTCCACTTT. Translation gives CASSLAIDSGNSPLHF.